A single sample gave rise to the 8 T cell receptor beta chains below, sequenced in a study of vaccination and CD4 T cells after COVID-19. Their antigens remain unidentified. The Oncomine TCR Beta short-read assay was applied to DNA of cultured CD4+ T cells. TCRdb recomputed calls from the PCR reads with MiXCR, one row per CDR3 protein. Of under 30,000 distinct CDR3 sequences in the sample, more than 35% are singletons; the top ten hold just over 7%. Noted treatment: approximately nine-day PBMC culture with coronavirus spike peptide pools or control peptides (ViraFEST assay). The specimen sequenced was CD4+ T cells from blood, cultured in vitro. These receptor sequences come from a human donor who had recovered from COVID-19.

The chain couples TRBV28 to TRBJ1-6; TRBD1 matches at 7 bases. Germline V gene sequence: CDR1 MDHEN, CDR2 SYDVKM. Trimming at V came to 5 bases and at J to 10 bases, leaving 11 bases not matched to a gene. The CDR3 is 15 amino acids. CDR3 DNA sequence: TGTGCCAGCAGTAGGACAGGTCCTATGAGCTCACCCCTCCACTTT. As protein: CASSRTGPMSSPLHF.

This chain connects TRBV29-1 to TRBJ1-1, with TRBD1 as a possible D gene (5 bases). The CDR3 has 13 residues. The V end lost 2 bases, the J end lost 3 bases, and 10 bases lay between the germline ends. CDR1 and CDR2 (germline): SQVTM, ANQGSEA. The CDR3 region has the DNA TGCAGCGTTGAATGGGGCCGGGACACTGAAGCTTTCTTT. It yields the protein CSVEWGRDTEAFF.

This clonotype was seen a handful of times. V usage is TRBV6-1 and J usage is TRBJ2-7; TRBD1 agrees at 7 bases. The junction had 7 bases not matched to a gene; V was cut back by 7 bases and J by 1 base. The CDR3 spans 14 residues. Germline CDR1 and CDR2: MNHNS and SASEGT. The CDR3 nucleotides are TGTGCCAGCAAACAAGGACAGGCATCCTACGAGCAGTACTTC. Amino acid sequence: CASKQGQASYEQYF.

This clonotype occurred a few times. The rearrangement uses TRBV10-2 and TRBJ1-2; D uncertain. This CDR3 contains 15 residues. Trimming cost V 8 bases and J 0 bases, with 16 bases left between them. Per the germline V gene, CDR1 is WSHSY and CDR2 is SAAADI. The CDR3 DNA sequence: TGCGCCAGCCGGATGTCTGGCCTGTCTAACTATGGCTACACCTTC. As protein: CASRMSGLSNYGYTF.

This CDR3 is CASTAGGNTEAFF. DNA of the CDR3: TGTGCCAGCACGGCAGGGGGAAACACTGAAGCTTTCTTT. The V and J genes are TRBV28 and TRBJ1-1; TRBD1 agrees at 7 bases. Germline CDR1 reads MDHEN; CDR2 reads SYDVKM. With V trimmed by 7 bases and J by 2 bases, 4 bases remained unmatched. The CDR3 loop spans 13 amino acids.

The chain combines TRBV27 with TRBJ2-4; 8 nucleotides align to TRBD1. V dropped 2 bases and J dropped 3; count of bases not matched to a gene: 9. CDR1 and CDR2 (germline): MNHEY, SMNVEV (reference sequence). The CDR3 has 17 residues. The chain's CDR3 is CASSLRGQGMGKNIQYF. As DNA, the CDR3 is TGTGCCAGCAGTTTAAGAGGACAGGGTATGGGCAAAAACATTCAGTACTTC.

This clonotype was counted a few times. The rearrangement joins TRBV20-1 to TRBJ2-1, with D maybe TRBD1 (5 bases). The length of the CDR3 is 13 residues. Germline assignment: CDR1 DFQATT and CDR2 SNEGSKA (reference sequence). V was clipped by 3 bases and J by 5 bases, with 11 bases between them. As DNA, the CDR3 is TGCAGTGCTAGCCCAGGGTACAACAATGAGCAGTTCTTC. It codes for CSASPGYNNEQFF.

The CDR3 DNA reads TGTGCCACCAGTGACCCTGGAGGGTCAAGCACAGATACGCAGTATTTT. It specifies CATSDPGGSSTDTQYF. The chain has TRBV24-1 and TRBJ2-3, with D possibly being TRBD2 (6 bases). The CDR3 has 16 residues. The V end was cut by 4 bases, the J end by 0 bases, with 13 bases between. Germline CDR1 reads KGHDR; CDR2 reads SFDVKD.